Listed here are 17 T cell receptor beta chains from one sample, sequenced in a study of cytomegalovirus exposure and HLA in healthy donors. Assay: immunoSEQ multiplex PCR; the TCRdb copy retains only in-frame clones and omits some. The sample contains 150,000 to 200,000 clones, about 88% of which appear only once. The material sequenced was PBMCs. These receptors were obtained from a man younger than 35 in good health and CMV-seronegative.

The rearrangement joins TRBV19 to TRBJ2-1; TRBD2 might be the D (7 bases). The CDR3 runs to 15 residues. From germline, CDR1 is LNHDA and CDR2 SQIVND (reference sequence). The V end lost 0 bases, the J end lost 6 bases, and 12 bases lay between the germline ends. The CDR3 region is CASSIEGRGGNEQFF. CDR3 coding DNA: TGTGCCAGTAGTATAGAAGGAAGGGGGGGCAATGAGCAGTTCTTC.

The chain is built from TRBV28 and TRBJ2-7; TRBD1 aligns across 7 bases. This CDR3 spans 14 amino acids. Per germline, CDR1 MDHEN and CDR2 SYDVKM. Trimming took 8 bases from V and 1 from J; bases not matched to a gene: 8. DNA for the CDR3: TGTGCCAGCCTCCCTCAGGGGGTTTCCTACGAGCAGTACTTC. Amino acids: CASLPQGVSYEQYF.

The rearrangement uses TRBV28 and TRBJ2-1, with 12 bases fitting TRBD2. This CDR3 has 17 amino acids. V lost 2 bases, J lost 7 bases, and 9 bases stayed unmatched. The germline V gene encodes CDR1 MDHEN and CDR2 SYDVKM. The CDR3 here is CASSLLAGGPSRNEQFF. In nucleotides, the CDR3 is TGTGCCAGCAGTTTACTAGCGGGGGGGCCTAGTAGGAATGAGCAGTTCTTC.

The DNA for the CDR3 is TGTGCCAGCAGCTTAGCGCTAATGGAGGGGAACTATGGCTACACCTTC. Residues: CASSLALMEGNYGYTF. The chain employs TRBV7-9 and TRBJ1-2; weak D call: TRBD1 (5 bases). The germline V gene encodes CDR1 SEHNR and CDR2 FQNEAQ (reference sequence). This CDR3 comprises 16 residues. Between the trimmed V and J ends, which lost 0 bases and 2 bases, there was a span of 13 bases.

V gene TRBV11-1 combines with J gene TRBJ2-7; 9 nucleotides agree with TRBD1. The CDR3 covers 12 residues. The germline gives CDR1 SGHAT, CDR2 FQDESV (reference sequence). Trimming took 1 base from V and 13 from J; bases not matched to a gene: 5. CDR3 in DNA: TGTGCCAGCAGCTTAGGACAGGGGGAGAAATACTTC. It specifies CASSLGQGEKYF.

This sequence joins TRBV13 and TRBJ1-5; D is ambiguous. CDR1 is PRHDT and CDR2 is FYEKMQ in the germline V gene (reference sequence). The CDR3 runs 13 residues. The ends were cut back, 0 bases at V and 4 bases at J, with 4 bases in the middle. The CDR3 spells CASSLGQNQPQHF. CDR3 nucleotides: TGTGCCAGCAGCTTAGGACAGAATCAGCCCCAGCATTTT. Supplemented by reference TRBV13 and TRBJ1-5, the full variable domain reads AAGVIQSPRHLIKEKRETATLKCYPIPRHDTVYWYQQGPGQDPQFLISFYEKMQSDKGSIPDRFSAQQFSDYHSELNMSSLELGDSALYFCASSLGQNQPQHFGDGTRLSIL.

The V call is TRBV25-1, the J call TRBJ2-7, with D unclear. V lost 3 bases to trimming and J lost 2 bases, with 17 bases between them. Germline CDR1 MGHDK, CDR2 SYGVNS. CDR3 size: 16 residues. Here the CDR3 DNA reads TGTGCCAGCAGTGATCTGAGGAGACCAACTCCCTACGAGCAGTACTTC. It specifies CASSDLRRPTPYEQYF.

This chain connects TRBV5-5 to TRBJ2-5, with D unclear. From germline, CDR1 is SGHKS and CDR2 YYEKEE (reference sequence). The CDR3 contains 16 residues. V lost 3 bases to trimming and J lost 6 bases, with 21 bases between them. CDR3 nucleotide sequence: TGTGCCAGCAGCTCCACCCTAGTGATAACCTTACAGACCCAGTACTTC. This sequence encodes CASSSTLVITLQTQYF.

This rearrangement joins TRBV7-8 to TRBJ1-5; D gene uncertain. The germline gives CDR1 SGHVS, CDR2 FQNEAQ. The V gene lost 8 bases and the J gene lost 6 bases, with 20 bases spanning the gap. This CDR3 has 15 residues. The CDR3: CASSSGGSRVQPQHF. In DNA, the CDR3 is TGTGCCAGCTCTTCAGGAGGCAGCCGGGTTCAGCCCCAGCATTTT. Full variable domain (missing parts from reference TRBV7-8 and TRBJ1-5): GAGVSQSPRYKVAKRGQDVALRCDPISGHVSLFWYQQALGQGPEFLTYFQNEAQLDKSGLPSDRFFAERPEGSVSTLKIQRTQQEDSAVYLCASSSGGSRVQPQHFGDGTRLSIL.

V usage is TRBV2 and J usage is TRBJ2-1; 11 bases are a match to TRBD2. Germline trimming cut 6 bases from V and 4 bases from J; bases unmatched to any gene: 2. The CDR3 spans 14 residues. The germline CDR1 and CDR2 sequences are SNHLY and FYNNEI. In nucleotides, the CDR3 is TGTGCCAGCAGGCCTAGCGGGGGGTACAATGAGCAGTTCTTC. Translating gives CASRPSGGYNEQFF.

The chain recombines TRBV29-1 with TRBJ2-1; D may be TRBD1 (7 bases). Germline V gene sequence: CDR1 SQVTM, CDR2 ANQGSEA. Trimming stripped 6 bases from V and 4 bases from J, with 19 bases between. CDR3 length equals 15 residues. CDR3 loop: CSVGGALDRYNEQFF. The CDR3 DNA is TGCAGCGTCGGGGGAGCTTTGGACAGGTACAATGAGCAGTTCTTC.

The gene calls are TRBV11-3 and TRBJ2-2, with TRBD1 identical over 9 bases. CDR3 length equals 17 residues. Germline V gene data show CDR1 as SGHNT and CDR2 as YENEEA. The V and J ends lost 5 bases and 1 base, in that order; junction bases with no gene match: 8. CDR3 sequence reads: CASSPSRTGENTGELFF. DNA of the CDR3: TGTGCCAGCAGCCCTAGCCGGACAGGGGAGAACACCGGGGAGCTGTTTTTT. Combining the CDR3 with reference TRBV11-3 and TRBJ2-2 gives the whole variable domain EAGVVQSPRYKIIEKKQPVAFWCNPISGHNTLYWYLQNLGQGPELLIRYENEEAVDDSQLPKDRFSAERLKGVDSTLKIQPAELGDSAVYLCASSPSRTGENTGELFFGEGSRLTVL.

The chain couples TRBV5-1 to TRBJ2-3; D possibly corresponds to TRBD2 (5 bases). The CDR3 is 15 amino acids. Deletions cut 2 bases from V and 0 bases from J, with 10 bases between. Germline-derived CDR1 and CDR2 are SGHRS and YFSETQ. The CDR3 sequence is CASSFEGDSTDTQYF. The DNA of the CDR3 is TGCGCCAGCAGCTTCGAGGGCGATAGCACAGATACGCAGTATTTT. Supplemented by reference TRBV5-1 and TRBJ2-3, the full variable domain reads KAGVTQTPRYLIKTRGQQVTLSCSPISGHRSVSWYQQTPGQGLQFLFEYFSETQRNKGNFPGRFSGRQFSNSRSEMNVSTLELGDSALYLCASSFEGDSTDTQYFGPGTRLTVL.

The chain uses TRBV5-1 and TRBJ1-3, with D hard to call. Germline V gene sequence: CDR1 SGHRS, CDR2 YFSETQ. V lost 0 bases and J lost 0, with 7 bases in between. This CDR3 contains 15 residues. In DNA, the CDR3 is TGCGCCAGCAGCTTGGGTGGGAGCTCTGGAAACACCATATATTTT. Its protein is CASSLGGSSGNTIYF.

This rearrangement joins TRBV19 to TRBJ2-7, with 9 bases that match TRBD1. Germline CDR1 is LNHDA and CDR2 is SQIVND (reference sequence). V gave up 1 base and J gave up 2 bases; unmatched junction bases: 3. The CDR3 length is 15 residues. The CDR3 region is CASSIGDRGAYEQYF. The CDR3, as DNA: TGTGCCAGTAGTATAGGCGACAGGGGGGCCTACGAGCAGTACTTC.

The chain combines TRBV5-4 with TRBJ1-2; weak D call: TRBD1 (6 bases). Germline CDR1 reads SGHNT; CDR2 reads YYREEE (reference sequence). The CDR3 consists of 14 residues. V was cut by 3 bases and J by 4 bases, with 13 bases left in between. CDR3 in DNA: TGTGCCAGCAGCTCGCGACAGGAACCCTATGGCTACACCTTC. This gives the protein CASSSRQEPYGYTF.

This rearrangement joins TRBV28 to TRBJ2-7; possible D gene TRBD2, 5 bases. CDR1 is MDHEN and CDR2 is SYDVKM in the germline V gene. The CDR3 length is 13 residues. V dropped 7 bases and J dropped 0 bases, with 10 bases sitting between them. CDR3 sequence: CASTSGGSYEQYF. CDR3 nucleotide sequence: TGTGCCAGCACCTCTGGAGGCTCCTACGAGCAGTACTTC. Looking up the rest from reference TRBV28 and TRBJ2-7 gives the full variable domain: DVKVTQSSRYLVKRTGEKVFLECVQDMDHENMFWYRQDPGLGLRLIYFSYDVKMKEKGDIPEGYSVSREKKERFSLILESASTNQTSMYLCASTSGGSYEQYFGPGTRLTVT.